These T cell receptor beta chains were read from a single sample in a study of T cells in Graves' hyperthyroidism and ophthalmopathy. One entry per CDR3 protein, called by TCRdb with MiXCR from the multiplex PCR reads. The sample carries about 360,000 distinct CDR3 sequences, 13% recorded once. The specimen was blood. The receptor source for this set is a woman aged 18-30 years with Graves' hyperthyroidism. CDR3s include the opening cysteine and the closing phenylalanine or tryptophan. The order of the fields is V gene, clone size, J gene, D gene, CDR3 protein, CDR3 DNA. The D gene is left open where the match is weak. Clone size is shown for a subset of rows, as once, few, many or a class of expanded clone.

TRBV2	.	TRBJ2-1	TRBD1	CASMMHRGFNEQFF	TGTGCCAGCATGATGCACAGGGGATTCAATGAGCAGTTCTTC
TRBV19	.	TRBJ2-7	.	CASSPAQKGEQYF	TGTGCCAGTAGTCCCGCACAGAAAGGCGAGCAGTACTTC
TRBV7-9	many	TRBJ2-2	.	CASSFPRSLDTGELFF	TGTGCCAGCAGCTTCCCTAGATCTCTGGACACCGGGGAGCTGTTTTTT
TRBV27	many	TRBJ2-7	TRBD2	CASSLRTSDSYEQYF	TGTGCCAGCAGTTTAAGGACTAGCGACTCCTACGAGCAGTACTTC
TRBV5-6	many	TRBJ2-6	.	CASSLGVRSGANVLTF	TGTGCCAGCAGCTTGGGGGTACGCTCTGGGGCCAACGTCCTGACTTTC
TRBV5-1	many	TRBJ2-7	TRBD2	CASSWTSGRVVLEQYF	TGCGCCAGCAGCTGGACTAGCGGGAGAGTGGTACTCGAGCAGTACTTC
TRBV20-1	many	TRBJ1-1	.	CSARDAREGTEAFF	TGCAGTGCTAGAGATGCCCGGGAAGGCACTGAAGCTTTCTTT
TRBV6-1	many	TRBJ1-5	.	CASSNRDPNQPQHF	TGTGCCAGCAGTAACCGGGATCCCAATCAGCCCCAGCATTTT
TRBV27	.	TRBJ1-6	TRBD1	CASSFGQGRSSPLHF	TGTGCCAGCAGTTTCGGACAGGGGAGAAGTTCACCCCTCCACTTT
TRBV5-1	many	TRBJ1-3	TRBD1	CASSATGVPSGNTIYF	TGCGCCAGCAGCGCTACAGGGGTCCCCTCTGGAAACACCATATATTTT
TRBV7-2	many	TRBJ1-5	.	CASSRHNNQPQHF	TGTGCCAGCAGCCGACACAACAATCAGCCCCAGCATTTT
TRBV27	many	TRBJ2-6	.	CASSLRRSGANVLTF	TGTGCCAGCAGTCTTCGTCGCTCTGGGGCCAACGTCCTGACTTTC
TRBV12-3/TRBV12-4	many	TRBJ2-1	TRBD2	CASTWTSGSVIAHEQFF	TGTGCCAGCACCTGGACTAGCGGGAGTGTCATCGCACATGAGCAGTTCTTC
TRBV3-1	many	TRBJ2-7	TRBD2	CASSQDRRPGTSYEQYF	TGTGCCAGCAGCCAAGATCGTCGGCCCGGGACTAGCTACGAGCAGTACTTC
TRBV10-3	few	TRBJ2-5	.	CAIRGSTGDQETQYF	TGTGCCATCAGGGGGTCTACGGGAGACCAAGAGACCCAGTACTTC
TRBV5-1	many	TRBJ2-1	.	CASSKGASYNEQFF	TGCGCCAGCAGTAAAGGGGCCTCCTACAATGAGCAGTTCTTC
TRBV18	many	TRBJ1-3	TRBD1	CASSPPGDSSGNTIYF	TGTGCCAGCTCACCTCCAGGGGACAGCTCTGGAAACACCATATATTTT
TRBV25-1	.	TRBJ2-3	TRBD2	CASSRAVGTSGHTDTQYF	TGTGCCAGCAGTCGCGCGGTAGGGACTAGCGGACACACAGATACGCAGTATTTT
TRBV12-3/TRBV12-4	many	TRBJ1-1	TRBD1	CASSLEQGIYTEAFF	TGTGCCAGCAGTTTAGAACAGGGGATCTACACTGAAGCTTTCTTT
TRBV28	many	TRBJ1-1	.	CASSLIVFPSNTEAFF	TGTGCCAGCAGTTTAATAGTCTTCCCCTCGAACACTGAAGCTTTCTTT
TRBV7-2	many	TRBJ2-7	TRBD2	CASSLPLRGRGYEQYF	TGTGCCAGCAGCTTGCCCTTACGCGGGAGAGGCTACGAGCAGTACTTC
TRBV7-8	.	TRBJ2-3	TRBD2	CASSFRLAGGDIGTQYF	TGTGCCAGCAGCTTCCGACTAGCGGGGGGGGACATAGGTACGCAGTATTTT
TRBV7-2	many	TRBJ2-7	.	CASSFGGGGYEQYF	TGTGCCAGCAGCTTTGGGGGAGGAGGGTACGAGCAGTACTTC
TRBV9	.	TRBJ2-7	.	CASSVGWGSTYEQYF	TGTGCCAGCAGCGTAGGATGGGGGTCCACCTACGAGCAGTACTTC
TRBV18	many	TRBJ2-5	.	CASSPPGRVGETQYF	TGTGCCAGCTCACCACCCGGCAGGGTCGGTGAGACCCAGTACTTC
TRBV6-2/TRBV6-3	many	TRBJ2-5	.	CASSYLGLRGETQYF	TGTGCCAGCAGTTATCTTGGACTCCGGGGGGAGACCCAGTACTTC
TRBV6-1	.	TRBJ1-3	.	CASSSTGNPGNTIYF	TGTGCCAGCAGCTCCACAGGGAACCCTGGAAACACCATATATTTT
TRBV9	.	TRBJ2-1	.	CATSSHMALEQFF	TGTGCCACCAGCTCCCATATGGCGCTCGAGCAGTTCTTC
TRBV20-1	.	TRBJ1-2	.	CSAWLNSASYGCTF	TGCAGTGCTTGGTTGAACAGCGCCTCTTATGGCTGCACCTTC
TRBV4-1	.	TRBJ1-1	.	CASSQAPRPFTAEAFF	TGCGCCAGCAGCCAAGCCCCGCGCCCTTTCACGGCTGAAGCTTTCTTT
TRBV19	few	TRBJ1-4	.	CASTSLTGTNNEKLFF	TGTGCCAGTACCTCCCTCACCGGTACGAATAATGAAAAACTGTTTTTT
TRBV6-5	few	TRBJ2-3	.	CASSYIFGADRTDTQYF	TGTGCCAGCAGTTACATTTTCGGTGCGGATCGCACAGATACGCAGTATTTT
TRBV7-3	many	TRBJ2-2	TRBD1	CASSLVGGQVVTGELFF	TGTGCCAGCAGCTTGGTTGGCGGACAGGTTGTCACCGGGGAGCTGTTTTTT
TRBV10-3	many	TRBJ2-1	TRBD1	CAISRGNEQFF	TGTGCCATCAGCAGGGGGAATGAGCAGTTCTTC
TRBV19	few	TRBJ2-5	TRBD2	CASSIRPGEGETQYF	TGTGCCAGTAGTATCCGTCCGGGGGAGGGGGAGACCCAGTACTTC
TRBV5-1	.	TRBJ2-1	TRBD2	CASSPGRTSGIRNEQFF	TGCGCCAGCAGCCCGGGCCGGACTAGCGGGATACGTAATGAGCAGTTCTTC
TRBV14	few	TRBJ2-5	TRBD2	CASSRMQLGGGTQYF	TGTGCCAGCAGCCGAATGCAACTAGGCGGGGGGACCCAGTACTTC
TRBV24-1	many	TRBJ2-3	.	CATRGDGPSADTQYF	TGTGCCACCAGGGGGGACGGCCCCAGCGCAGATACGCAGTATTTT
TRBV7-2	.	TRBJ2-1	TRBD2	CASGTSGGNEQFF	TGTGCCAGCGGGACTAGCGGGGGCAATGAGCAGTTCTTC
TRBV7-9	many	TRBJ1-1	.	CASSLAGVEAFF	TGTGCCAGCAGCTTAGCGGGTGTTGAAGCTTTCTTT
TRBV20-1	.	TRBJ2-7	TRBD2	CSAGGEVSSGRSYEQYF	TGCAGTGCTGGGGGAGAGGTATCAAGCGGGAGATCATACGAGCAGTACTTC
TRBV7-8	many	TRBJ1-4	.	CASSSFDPAREKLFF	TGTGCCAGCAGCTCCTTCGATCCGGCGAGGGAAAAACTGTTTTTT
TRBV25-1	few	TRBJ1-6	.	CASSGQSYNSPLHF	TGTGCCAGCTCTGGACAATCCTATAATTCACCCCTCCACTTT
TRBV30	.	TRBJ2-5	TRBD2	CAWSRGSGGTRYQETQYF	TGTGCCTGGAGCCGGGGATCGGGAGGGACCAGGTACCAAGAGACCCAGTACTTC
TRBV5-8	few	TRBJ1-2	.	CASSHAAGLGEGNYGYTF	TGTGCCAGCAGCCACGCGGCAGGTTTAGGCGAGGGCAACTATGGCTACACCTTC
TRBV28	many	TRBJ1-2	.	CASRSPRFSLYGYTF	TGTGCCAGCAGATCCCCCAGGTTTTCCCTCTATGGCTACACCTTC
TRBV5-1	many	TRBJ2-7	TRBD2	CASSLGLAGGVYEQYF	TGCGCCAGCAGCTTGGGTTTAGCGGGAGGCGTCTACGAGCAGTACTTC